This TCR beta chain was sequenced during a study of shared clonotypes between healthy human individuals (dated by TCRdb to about 2020). In the study overall: The cohort comprised a couple of women and a few men aged 18 to 49 years. Each donor's leukapheresis produced roughly between roughly 0.85 and 10 billion PBMCs. Per donor, three plates each were used for CD4 naive and CD4 memory, two for CD8 naive, and one for CD8 memory. Libraries were prepared and TCR repertoires were sequenced by different laboratories using diverse techniques, in order to increase sequencing depth and limit assay-specific biases. Blood TCR repertoires of a handful of healthy adults were deeply sequenced to estimate repertoire size and the extent of clonotype sharing between individuals.

Concerning this clone: Its antigen is still unknown. Base qualities were left out, and no much larger clone turns up one base away.

Using the deep immunoSEQ assay, TCR CDR3 regions were amplified from genomic DNA by multiplex PCR. For each cell subset, the extracted genomic DNA was distributed evenly across all wells of several immunoSEQ 96-well plates, and each plate served as one replicate. For sorted subsets, about 200 ng genomic DNA, equal to about 30,000 T cell genomes, was loaded into each replicate PCR. The purified libraries were quantified using a Qubit 3.0 fluorometer, sized with a Bioanalyzer 2100, and then quantified again using the KAPA Library Quantification kit. Every immunoSEQ 96-well plate was sequenced on a dedicated single-read 150-cycle Illumina NextSeq 550 flow cell. As for how the authors treated the data: Because the immunoSEQ output held only junctional sequences and lacked quality scores, the filtering could not match the filtering applied to full-length reads. To assign V/J genes and CDR3, sequences were annotated using PyIR, a Python wrapper for IgBLAST v1.9, with IMGT germline references. Any read was removed if the V/J assignment was weak (E-value above 1e-6), the CDR3 was missing, or the read contained stop codons, out-of-frame junctions, or ambiguous translated residues. A V3J clonotype was defined by an identical inferred V gene, J gene, and CDR3 amino acid sequence. To compute the percentage overlap between repertoires, the number of shared unique clonotypes was divided by the size of the smaller repertoire. Richness of each repertoire was evaluated using RTK rarefaction, the Chao1 estimator, and Recon v2.1 estimates of unobserved clonotypes. OLGA was used to compute generation probabilities for all TCRbeta clonotypes that the gDNA method yielded from several donors. TCRdb carries this immuneACCESS record with in-frame sequences only. Its versions omit some clonotypes, under half of them owing to an unresolved V gene in the studies checked, with the rest unexplained. The V and J calls and clone size are taken from that table; D and trimming were inferred from the DNA. The sample table records under 2,000,000 clones; about 95% of these occur just once. In total, the top ten clones hold roughly 1.2% of the sample.

CDR3 length: 14 amino acids, cysteine to phenylalanine. The CDR3 DNA has 42 bases and is translated from base 1. Trimming accounts for 3 bases at V and 2 bases at J, while the number of junction bases matched to no gene is 4. CDR1 and CDR2 are drawn from the germline V gene (reference sequence): GTSNPN, SVGIG. What the work shows at the level of the full study, not this receptor alone: Even with the large sequencing depth, rarefaction of the sorted-subset datasets indicated that sequencing was incomplete. Pairwise subsampling indicated that sequencing depth was expected to affect the degree of clonotype sharing among donors. When a handful of donors were compared, the shared fraction of clonotypes was around 4.6% for naive CD4, more than 3% for naive CD8, 2.3% for memory CD4, and roughly 0.4% for memory CD8. The genetic and exposure-history diversity represented was limited by the small number of donors. Clonotypes shared by all four sorted-subset donors showed higher generation probabilities than non-shared clonotypes. Sampling was limited to blood, and TCR repertoires in tissue likely differ from TCR repertoires in blood. Estimated clonotype richness was generally larger for naive than for memory subsets.

For the CD8 naive samples, CD45RO-negative cells were positively selected for CCR7, yielding a CD45RA+CCR7+ population from which TemRA cells were excluded. Healthy HIV-negative adults with no recently reported acute infections or vaccinations were included as donors. Every donor was a Caucasian adult living in Nashville, Tennessee, USA. Blood was collected by leukapheresis, and PBMCs were isolated by Ficoll-Histopaque density gradient centrifugation and then cryopreserved in liquid nitrogen vapor phase. Analytical flow cytometry was used to check the purity and quantity of every magnetically sorted T cell population. Genomic DNA was isolated from each sorted fraction and quantified by UV absorbance on a Nanodrop 2000c.

The material sequenced was naive CD8+ T cells sorted from blood. The cell subset or site label on this specimen signifies: CD45RA+CCR7+. This TCR derives from a man aged 18-30 years in good health. The chain couples TRBV30 to TRBJ1-5; 7 junctional bases match TRBD1. The bases read TGTGCCTGGAGCGACAGGGACGGCAATCAGCCCCAGCATTTT. This codes for CAWSDRDGNQPQHF.